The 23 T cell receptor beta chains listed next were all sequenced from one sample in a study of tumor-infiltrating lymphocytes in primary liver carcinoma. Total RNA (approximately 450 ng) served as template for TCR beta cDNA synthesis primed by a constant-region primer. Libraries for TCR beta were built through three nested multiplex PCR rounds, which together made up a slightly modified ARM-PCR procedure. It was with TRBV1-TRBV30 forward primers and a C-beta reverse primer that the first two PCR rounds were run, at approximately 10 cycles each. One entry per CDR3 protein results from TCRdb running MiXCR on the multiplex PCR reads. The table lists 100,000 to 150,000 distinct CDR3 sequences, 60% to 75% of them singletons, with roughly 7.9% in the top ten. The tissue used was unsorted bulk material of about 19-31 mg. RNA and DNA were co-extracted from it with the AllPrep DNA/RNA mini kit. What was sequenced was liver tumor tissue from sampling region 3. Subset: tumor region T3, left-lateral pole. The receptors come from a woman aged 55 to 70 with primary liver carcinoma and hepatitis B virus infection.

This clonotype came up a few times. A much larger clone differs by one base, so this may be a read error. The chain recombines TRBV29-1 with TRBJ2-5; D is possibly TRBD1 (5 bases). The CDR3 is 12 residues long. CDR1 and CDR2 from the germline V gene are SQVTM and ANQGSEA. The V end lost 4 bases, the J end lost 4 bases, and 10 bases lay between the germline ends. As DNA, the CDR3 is TGCAGCGTTGTAACAGGCCTAGAGACCCAGTACTTC. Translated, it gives CSVVTGLETQYF. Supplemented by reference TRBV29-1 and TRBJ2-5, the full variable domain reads SAVISQKPSRDICQRGTSLTIQCQVDSQVTMMFWYRQQPGQSLTLIATANQGSEATYESGFVIDKFPISRPNLTFSTLTVSNMSPEDSSIYLCSVVTGLETQYFGPGTRLLVL.

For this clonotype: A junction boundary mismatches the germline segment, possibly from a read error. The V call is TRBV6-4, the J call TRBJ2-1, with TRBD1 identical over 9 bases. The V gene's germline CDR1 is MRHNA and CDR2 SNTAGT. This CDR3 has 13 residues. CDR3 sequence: CASSRTGVSEHFF. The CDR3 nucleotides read TGTGCCAGTAGTCGGACAGGGGTCAGTGAGCATTTCTTC.

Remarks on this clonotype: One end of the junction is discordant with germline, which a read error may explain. The CDR3 DNA reads TGTGTCAGCAGTGAAAGGTTCTTAGCGGAGACGATCACAGATACGCGGTATTTT. Translating it yields CVSSERFLAETITDTRYF. This sequence joins TRBV6-1 and TRBJ2-3, with a tentative D call TRBD2 (6 bases). In germline, CDR1 is MNHNS, CDR2 SASEGT. CDR3 length equals 18 residues.

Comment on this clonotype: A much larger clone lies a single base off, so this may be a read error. The CDR3 region is CVSSTGTGVRTDTQYF. In nucleotides, the CDR3 is TGCGTCAGCAGCACTGGGACAGGGGTCCGCACAGATACGCAGTATTTT. V and J are TRBV5-1 and TRBJ2-3; 10 nucleotides match TRBD1. Germline V lookup: CDR1 SGHRS, CDR2 YFSETQ. The CDR3 spans 16 residues.

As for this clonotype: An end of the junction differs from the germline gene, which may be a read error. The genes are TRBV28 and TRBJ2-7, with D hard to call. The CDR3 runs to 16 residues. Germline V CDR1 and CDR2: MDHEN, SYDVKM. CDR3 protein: CAGSFSRVVDTYEQYF. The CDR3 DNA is TGTGCCGGCAGTTTCAGCCGGGTAGTAGACACCTACGAGCAGTACTTC.

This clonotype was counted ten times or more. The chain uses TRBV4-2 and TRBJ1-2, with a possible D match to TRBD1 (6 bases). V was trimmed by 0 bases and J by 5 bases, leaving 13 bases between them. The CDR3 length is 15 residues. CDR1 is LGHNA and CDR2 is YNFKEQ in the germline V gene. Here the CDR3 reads CASSQEGGPLYGYTF. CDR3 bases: TGTGCCAGCAGCCAAGAAGGGGGTCCTCTTTATGGCTACACCTTC.

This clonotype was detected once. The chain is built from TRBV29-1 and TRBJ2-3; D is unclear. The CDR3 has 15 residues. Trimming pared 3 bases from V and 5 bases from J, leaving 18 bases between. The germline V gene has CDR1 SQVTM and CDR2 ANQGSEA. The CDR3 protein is CSVDRSHSDGDTQYF. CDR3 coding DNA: TGCAGCGTTGATCGGTCCCACAGCGATGGAGATACGCAGTATTTT.

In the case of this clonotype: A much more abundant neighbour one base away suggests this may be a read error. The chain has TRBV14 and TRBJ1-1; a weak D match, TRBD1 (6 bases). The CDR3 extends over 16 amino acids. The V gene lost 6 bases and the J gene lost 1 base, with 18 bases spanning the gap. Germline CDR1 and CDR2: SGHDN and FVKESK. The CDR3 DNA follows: TGTGCCAGCAGTCCCAACAGGGATGGGTGGAACACTGAAGCTTTCTTT. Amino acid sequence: CASSPNRDGWNTEAFF. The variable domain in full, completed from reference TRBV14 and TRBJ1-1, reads EAGVTQFPSHSVIEKGQTVTLRCDPISGHDNLYWYRRVMGKEIKFLLHFVKESKQDESGMPNNRFLAERTGGTYSTLKVQPAELEDSGVYFCASSPNRDGWNTEAFFGQGTRLTVV.

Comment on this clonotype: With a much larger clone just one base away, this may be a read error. The CDR3 protein is CASMGDSISSYEQYF. The CDR3 DNA reads as TGTGCCAGCATGGGGGACAGCATATCTTCCTACGAGCAGTACTTC. V usage is TRBV12-3 or TRBV12-4 and J usage is TRBJ2-7; 7 bases fit TRBD1. The CDR3 contains 15 residues. V shed 7 bases and J 1 base; nucleotides not matched to a gene: 10.

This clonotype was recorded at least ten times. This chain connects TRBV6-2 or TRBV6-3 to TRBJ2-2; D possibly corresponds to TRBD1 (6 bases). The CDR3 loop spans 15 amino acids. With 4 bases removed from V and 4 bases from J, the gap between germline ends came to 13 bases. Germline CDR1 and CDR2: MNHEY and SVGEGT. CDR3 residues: CASSSGTRTTGELFF. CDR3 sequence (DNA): TGTGCCAGCAGTTCGGGGACACGAACCACCGGGGAGCTGTTTTTT.

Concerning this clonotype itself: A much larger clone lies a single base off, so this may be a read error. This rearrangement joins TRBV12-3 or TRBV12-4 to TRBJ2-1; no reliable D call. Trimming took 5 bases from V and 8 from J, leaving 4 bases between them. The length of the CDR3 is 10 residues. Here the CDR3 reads CASSLHEQFF. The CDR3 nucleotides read TGTGCCAGCAGTCTCCATGAGCAGTTCTTC.

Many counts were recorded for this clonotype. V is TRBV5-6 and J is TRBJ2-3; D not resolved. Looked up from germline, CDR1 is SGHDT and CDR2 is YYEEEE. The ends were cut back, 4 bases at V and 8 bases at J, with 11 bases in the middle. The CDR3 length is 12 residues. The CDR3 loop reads CASSLPLGTQYF. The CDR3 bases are TGTGCCAGCAGCCTCCCCTTGGGTACGCAGTATTTT.

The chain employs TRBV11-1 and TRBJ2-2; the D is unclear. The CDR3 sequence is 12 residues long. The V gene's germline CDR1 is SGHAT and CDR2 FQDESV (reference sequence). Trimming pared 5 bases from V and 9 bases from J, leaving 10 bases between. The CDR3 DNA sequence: TGTGCCAGCAGCCCCCGTCACAGGGAGCTGTTTTTT. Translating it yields CASSPRHRELFF.

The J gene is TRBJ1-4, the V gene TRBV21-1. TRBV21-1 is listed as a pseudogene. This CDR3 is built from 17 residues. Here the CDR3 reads CASSESQTAATNEKLFF. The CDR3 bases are TGTGCCAGCAGCGAAAGCCAGACGGCCGCAACTAATGAAAAACTGTTTTTT.

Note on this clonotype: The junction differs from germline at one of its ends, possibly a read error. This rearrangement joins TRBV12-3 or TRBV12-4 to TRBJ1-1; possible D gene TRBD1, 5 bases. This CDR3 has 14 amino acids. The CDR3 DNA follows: TGTGTCAGCAGTTTATCGCAGGGTCGTACTGAAGCTTTCTTT. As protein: CVSSLSQGRTEAFF.

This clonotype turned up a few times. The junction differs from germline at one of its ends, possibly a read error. CDR3 nucleotides: TGTGTCAGCAGCCAATCCTTGCGGGAGGCCTCTTACGAGCAGTACTTC. Residues: CVSSQSLREASYEQYF. The V call is TRBV4-2, the J call TRBJ2-7, with 8 positions matching TRBD2. There are 16 residues in the CDR3. Germline V gene sequence: CDR1 LGHNA, CDR2 YNFKEQ.

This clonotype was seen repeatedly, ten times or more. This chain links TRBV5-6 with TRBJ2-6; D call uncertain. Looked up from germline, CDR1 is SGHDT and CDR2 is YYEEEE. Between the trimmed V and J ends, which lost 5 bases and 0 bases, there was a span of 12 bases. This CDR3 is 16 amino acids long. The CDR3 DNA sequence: TGTGCCAGCAGTTTGTTGTTACCCTCTGGGGCCAACGTCCTGACTTTC. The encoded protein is CASSLLLPSGANVLTF.

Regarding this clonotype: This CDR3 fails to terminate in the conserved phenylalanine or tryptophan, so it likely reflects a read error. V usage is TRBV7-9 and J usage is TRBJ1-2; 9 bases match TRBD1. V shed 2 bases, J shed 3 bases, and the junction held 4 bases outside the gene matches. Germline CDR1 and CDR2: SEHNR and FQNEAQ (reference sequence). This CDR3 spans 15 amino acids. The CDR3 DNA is TGTGCCAGCAGCTTATGGGACAGGGAGGACTATGGCTACACCTCC. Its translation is CASSLWDREDYGYTS.

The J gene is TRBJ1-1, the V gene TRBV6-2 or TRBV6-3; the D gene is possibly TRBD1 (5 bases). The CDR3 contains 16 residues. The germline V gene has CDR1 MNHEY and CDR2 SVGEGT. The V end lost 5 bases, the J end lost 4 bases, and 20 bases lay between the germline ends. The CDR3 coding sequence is TGTGCCAGCAGTCCTGTGACAGAGTCTTTGGGCACTGAAGCTTTCTTT. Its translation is CASSPVTESLGTEAFF.

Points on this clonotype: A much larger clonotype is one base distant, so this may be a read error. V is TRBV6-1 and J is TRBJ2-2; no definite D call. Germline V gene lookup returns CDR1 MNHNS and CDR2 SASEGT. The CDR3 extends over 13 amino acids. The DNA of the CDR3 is TGTGCCAACAGTGAAGGCGCTGAGGGGGAGCTGTTTTTT. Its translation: CANSEGAEGELFF.

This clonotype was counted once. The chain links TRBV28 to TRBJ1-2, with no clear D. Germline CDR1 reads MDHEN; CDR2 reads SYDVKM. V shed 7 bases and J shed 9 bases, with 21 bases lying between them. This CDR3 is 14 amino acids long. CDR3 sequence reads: CASTPMAGGKRYTF. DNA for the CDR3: TGTGCCAGCACCCCGATGGCGGGAGGGAAACGCTACACCTTC.

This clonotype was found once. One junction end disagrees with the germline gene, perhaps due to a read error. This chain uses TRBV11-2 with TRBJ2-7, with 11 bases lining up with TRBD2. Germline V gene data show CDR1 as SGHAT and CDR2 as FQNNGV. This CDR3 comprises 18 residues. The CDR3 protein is CTSSPLAGAAQLFYEQYF. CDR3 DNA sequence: TGTACCAGCAGCCCACTAGCGGGAGCCGCTCAACTTTTCTACGAGCAGTATTTC.

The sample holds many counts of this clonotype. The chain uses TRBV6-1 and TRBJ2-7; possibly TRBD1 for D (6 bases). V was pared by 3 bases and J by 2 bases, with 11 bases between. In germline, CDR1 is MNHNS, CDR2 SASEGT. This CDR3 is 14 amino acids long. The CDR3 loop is CASSEQGLPYEQYF. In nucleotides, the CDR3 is TGTGCCAGCAGTGAGCAGGGGCTCCCCTACGAGCAGTACTTC.